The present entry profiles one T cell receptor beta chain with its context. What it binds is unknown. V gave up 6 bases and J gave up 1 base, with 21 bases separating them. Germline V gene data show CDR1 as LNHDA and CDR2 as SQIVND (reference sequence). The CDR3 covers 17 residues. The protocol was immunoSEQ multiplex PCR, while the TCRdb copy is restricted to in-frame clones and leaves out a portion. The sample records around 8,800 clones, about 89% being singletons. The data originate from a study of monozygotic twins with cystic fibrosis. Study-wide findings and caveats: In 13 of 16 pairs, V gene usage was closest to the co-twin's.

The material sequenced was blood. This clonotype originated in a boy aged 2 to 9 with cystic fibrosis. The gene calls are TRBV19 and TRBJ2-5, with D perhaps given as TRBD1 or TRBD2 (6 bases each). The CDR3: CASRRGDRDKGQETQYF. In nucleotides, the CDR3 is TGTGCCAGTAGACGCGGGGACCGGGACAAGGGCCAAGAGACCCAGTACTTC.